The next 5 T cell receptor beta chains were all read from a single sample in a study of spatial heterogeneity in lung cancer. These receptors' antigens are unknown. Study observations and caveats: For expanded intratumoral alpha and beta TCRs, counts tracked tumor mutation counts.

TCRdb recomputed calls from the 5' RACE reads with MiXCR, one row per CDR3 protein. The table has nearly 11,000 distinct CDR3 sequences, 5.1% seen once; the top ten hold 9.5% to 15%. Time point reported: sample taken at primary tumor resection. This specimen consisted of lung tumor tissue, obtained at surgery. These receptors came from a male donor with early-stage non-small cell lung cancer.

Many counts were recorded for this clonotype. This chain links TRBV27 with TRBJ1-6, with TRBD1 matching over 10 bases. Germline CDR1 is MNHEY and CDR2 is SMNVEV (reference sequence). J lost 6 bases, V lost 3 bases, and 2 bases had no gene match. CDR3 length equals 15 residues. The CDR3 protein is CASSFGDRGNSPLHF. The CDR3 nucleotides are TGTGCCAGCAGTTTTGGGGACAGGGGTAATTCACCCCTCCACTTT.

This clonotype was seen ten or more times. The CDR3 DNA reads TGCAGTGCTAGAGGGGCAGTACTAGCCAAAAACATTCAGTACTTC. Translation: CSARGAVLAKNIQYF. This sequence joins TRBV20-1 and TRBJ2-4; D remains ambiguous. Germline V lookup: CDR1 DFQATT, CDR2 SNEGSKA (reference sequence). This CDR3 comprises 15 residues. The ends were cut back, 1 base at V and 0 bases at J, with 10 bases in the middle.

This clonotype was seen at least ten times. The chain couples TRBV3-2 to TRBJ2-2; the DNA was not used to check the table's D call, TRBD1. TRBV3-2 constitutes a pseudogene. This CDR3 comprises 18 residues. For the CDR3, the DNA is TGTGCCAGCAGCCACCACGAGGGGCGGGGTGCGAACACCGGGGAGCTGTTTTTT. This translates into CASSHHEGRGANTGELFF.

This clonotype qualifies as medium-sized (0.01 to 0.1%). The chain employs TRBV20-1 and TRBJ2-7, with D possibly being TRBD2 (5 bases). The V and J ends lost 0 bases and 2 bases respectively, with 20 bases between them. CDR1 DFQATT and CDR2 SNEGSKA come from the germline V gene (reference sequence). This CDR3 is 17 amino acids long. CDR3 protein: CSARDPSLRRVPYEQYF. CDR3 nucleotide sequence: TGCAGTGCTAGAGACCCCTCCCTACGGCGGGTTCCCTACGAGCAGTACTTC.

V and J are TRBV6-2 or TRBV6-3 and TRBJ2-2; D may be TRBD2 (6 bases). V dropped 5 bases and J dropped 1 base, with 8 bases sitting between them. This CDR3 region has 14 residues. Germline CDR1 and CDR2: MNHEY and SVGEGT. The CDR3 sequence: CASSISGNTGELFF. The CDR3 DNA sequence: TGTGCCAGCAGTATTAGCGGGAACACCGGGGAGCTGTTTTTT.